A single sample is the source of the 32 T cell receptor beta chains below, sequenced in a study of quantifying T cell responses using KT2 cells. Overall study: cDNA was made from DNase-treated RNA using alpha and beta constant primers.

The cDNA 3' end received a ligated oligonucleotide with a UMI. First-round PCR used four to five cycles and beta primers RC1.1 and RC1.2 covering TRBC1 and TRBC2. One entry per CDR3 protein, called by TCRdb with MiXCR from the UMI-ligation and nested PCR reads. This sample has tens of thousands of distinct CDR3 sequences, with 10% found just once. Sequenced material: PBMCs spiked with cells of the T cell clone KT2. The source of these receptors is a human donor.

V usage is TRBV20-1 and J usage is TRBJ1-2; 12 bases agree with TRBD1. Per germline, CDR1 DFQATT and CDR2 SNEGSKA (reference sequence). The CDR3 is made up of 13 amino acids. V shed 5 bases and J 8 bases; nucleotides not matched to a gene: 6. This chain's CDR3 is CSASSGTGGGYTF. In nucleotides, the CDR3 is TGCAGTGCTTCATCCGGGACAGGGGGCGGCTACACCTTC.

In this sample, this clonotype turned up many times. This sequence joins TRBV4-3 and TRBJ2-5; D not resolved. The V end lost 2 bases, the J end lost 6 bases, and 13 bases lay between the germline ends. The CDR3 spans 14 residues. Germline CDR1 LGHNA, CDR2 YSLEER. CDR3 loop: CASSQLGSEKTQYF. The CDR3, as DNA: TGCGCCAGCAGCCAACTCGGAAGTGAGAAGACCCAGTACTTC.

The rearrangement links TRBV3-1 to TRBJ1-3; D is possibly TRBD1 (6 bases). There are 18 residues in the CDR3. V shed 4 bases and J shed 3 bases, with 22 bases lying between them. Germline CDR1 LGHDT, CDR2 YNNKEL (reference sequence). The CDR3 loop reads CASSLTLKHRAFGNTIYF. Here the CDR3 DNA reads TGTGCCAGCAGCCTAACCTTAAAACACAGGGCATTTGGAAACACCATATATTTT.

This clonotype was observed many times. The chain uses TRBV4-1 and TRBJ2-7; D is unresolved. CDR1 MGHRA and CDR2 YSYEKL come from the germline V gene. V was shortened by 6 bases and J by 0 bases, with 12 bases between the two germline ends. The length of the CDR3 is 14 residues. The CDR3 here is CASSSNRNSYEQYF. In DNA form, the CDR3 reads TGCGCCAGCAGTTCCAACAGAAACTCCTACGAGCAGTACTTC.

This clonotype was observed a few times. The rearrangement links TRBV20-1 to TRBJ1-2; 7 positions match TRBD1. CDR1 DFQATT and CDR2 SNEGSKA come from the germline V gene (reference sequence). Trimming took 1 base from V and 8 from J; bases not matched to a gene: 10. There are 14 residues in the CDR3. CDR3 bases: TGCAGTGCTAGAGCTACACAGGGGCAGTGGGGCTACACCTTC. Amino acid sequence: CSARATQGQWGYTF.

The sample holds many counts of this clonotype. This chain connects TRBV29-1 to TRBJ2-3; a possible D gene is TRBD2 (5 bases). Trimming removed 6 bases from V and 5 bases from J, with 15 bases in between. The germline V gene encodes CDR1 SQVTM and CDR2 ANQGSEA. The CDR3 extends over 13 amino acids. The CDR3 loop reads CSVGSSFIDTQYF. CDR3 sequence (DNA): TGCAGCGTCGGTTCTAGCTTCATAGATACGCAGTATTTT.

The CDR3 sequence: CASSTGGSYNEQFF. CDR3 in DNA: TGTGCCAGCAGCACCGGAGGGTCCTACAATGAGCAGTTCTTC. The chain is built from TRBV14 and TRBJ2-1; D is possibly TRBD2 (6 bases). The CDR3 runs to 14 residues. Trimming took 5 bases from V and 1 from J, leaving 9 bases between them. CDR1 is SGHDN and CDR2 is FVKESK in the germline V gene.

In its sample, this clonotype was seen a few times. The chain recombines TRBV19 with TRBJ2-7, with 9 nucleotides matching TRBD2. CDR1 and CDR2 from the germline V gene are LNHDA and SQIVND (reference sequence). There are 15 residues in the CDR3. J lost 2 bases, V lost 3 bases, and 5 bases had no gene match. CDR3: CASSIGVAGAYEQYF. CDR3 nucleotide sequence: TGTGCCAGTAGTATTGGGGTAGCGGGAGCCTACGAGCAGTACTTC.

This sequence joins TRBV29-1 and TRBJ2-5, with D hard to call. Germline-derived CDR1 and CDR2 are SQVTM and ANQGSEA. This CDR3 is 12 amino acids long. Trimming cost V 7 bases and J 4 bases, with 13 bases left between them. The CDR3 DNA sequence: TGCAGCGGGAACACTCCGGGAGAGACCCAGTACTTC. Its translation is CSGNTPGETQYF.

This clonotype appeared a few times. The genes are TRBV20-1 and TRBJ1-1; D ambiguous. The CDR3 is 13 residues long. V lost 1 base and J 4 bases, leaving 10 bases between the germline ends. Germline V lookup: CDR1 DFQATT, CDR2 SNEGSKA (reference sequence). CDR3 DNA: TGCAGTGCTAGAGGACGGATGGGCACTGAAGCTTTCTTT. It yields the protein CSARGRMGTEAFF.

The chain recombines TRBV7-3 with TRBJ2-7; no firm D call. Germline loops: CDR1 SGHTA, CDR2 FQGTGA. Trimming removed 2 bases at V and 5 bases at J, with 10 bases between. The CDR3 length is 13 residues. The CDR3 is CASSLGVGNEQYF. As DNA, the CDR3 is TGTGCCAGCAGCTTAGGGGTGGGCAACGAGCAGTACTTC.

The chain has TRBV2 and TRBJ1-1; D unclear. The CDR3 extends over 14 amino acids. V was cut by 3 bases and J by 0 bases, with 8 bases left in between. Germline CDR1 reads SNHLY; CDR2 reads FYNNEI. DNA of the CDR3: TGTGCCAGCAGTGATTCCAGACTGAACACTGAAGCTTTCTTT. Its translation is CASSDSRLNTEAFF.

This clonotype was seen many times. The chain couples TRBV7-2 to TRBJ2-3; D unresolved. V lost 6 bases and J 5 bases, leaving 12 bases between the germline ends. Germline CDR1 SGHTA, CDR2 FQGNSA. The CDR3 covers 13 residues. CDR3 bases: TGTGCCAGCAGTGTAAGGTGGATAGATACGCAGTATTTT. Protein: CASSVRWIDTQYF.

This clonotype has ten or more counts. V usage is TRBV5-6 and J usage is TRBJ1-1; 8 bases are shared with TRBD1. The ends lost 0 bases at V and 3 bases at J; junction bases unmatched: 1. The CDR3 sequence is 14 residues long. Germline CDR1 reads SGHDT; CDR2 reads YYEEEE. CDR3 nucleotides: TGTGCCAGCAGCTTGGGACAGGGGTACACTGAAGCTTTCTTT. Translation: CASSLGQGYTEAFF.

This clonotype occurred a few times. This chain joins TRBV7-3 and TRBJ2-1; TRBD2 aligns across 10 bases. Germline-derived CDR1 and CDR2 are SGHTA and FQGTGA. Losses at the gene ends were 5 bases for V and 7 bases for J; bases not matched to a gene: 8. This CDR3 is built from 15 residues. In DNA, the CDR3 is TGTGCCAGCAGCCTACCGGGACTAGCGATTAATGAGCAGTTCTTC. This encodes CASSLPGLAINEQFF.

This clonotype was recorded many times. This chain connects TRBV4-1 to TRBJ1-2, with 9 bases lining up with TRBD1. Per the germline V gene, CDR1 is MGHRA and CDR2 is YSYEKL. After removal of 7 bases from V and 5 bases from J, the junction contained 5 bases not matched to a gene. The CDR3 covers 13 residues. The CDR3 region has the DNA TGCGCCAGCAAACGGACAGGGGATTATGGCTACACCTTC. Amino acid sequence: CASKRTGDYGYTF.

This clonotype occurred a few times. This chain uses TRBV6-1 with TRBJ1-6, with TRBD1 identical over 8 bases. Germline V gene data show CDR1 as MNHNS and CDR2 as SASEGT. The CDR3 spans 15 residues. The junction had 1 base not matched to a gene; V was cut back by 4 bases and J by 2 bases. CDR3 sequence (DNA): TGTGCCAGCAGTGCGGGACAGGCCTATAATTCACCCCTCCACTTT. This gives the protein CASSAGQAYNSPLHF.

In DNA, the CDR3 is TGTGCCAGCAGCGACGGGACTAGCGGGATAGGAGATACGCAGTATTTT. This sequence encodes CASSDGTSGIGDTQYF. The chain is built from TRBV9 and TRBJ2-3; 13 nucleotides match TRBD2. Trimming cost V 3 bases and J 5 bases; bases outside gene matches: 6. The CDR3 runs to 16 residues. Looked up from germline, CDR1 is SGDLS and CDR2 is YYNGEE.

DNA for the CDR3: TGTGCCAGCCTTGGGACTAGCAGGAGCACCGGGGAGCTGTTTTTT. As protein: CASLGTSRSTGELFF. The chain uses TRBV2 and TRBJ2-2, with 9 nucleotides matching TRBD2. The CDR3 length is 15 residues. With 8 bases clipped from V and 4 bases from J, the junction kept 8 bases outside the gene matches. The germline V gene encodes CDR1 SNHLY and CDR2 FYNNEI.

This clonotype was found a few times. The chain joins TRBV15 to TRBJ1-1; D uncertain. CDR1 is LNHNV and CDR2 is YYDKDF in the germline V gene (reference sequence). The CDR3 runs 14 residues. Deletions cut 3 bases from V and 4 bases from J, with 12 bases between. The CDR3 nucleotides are TGTGCCACCAGCAGCGACCCGTACTTCACTGAAGCTTTCTTT. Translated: CATSSDPYFTEAFF.

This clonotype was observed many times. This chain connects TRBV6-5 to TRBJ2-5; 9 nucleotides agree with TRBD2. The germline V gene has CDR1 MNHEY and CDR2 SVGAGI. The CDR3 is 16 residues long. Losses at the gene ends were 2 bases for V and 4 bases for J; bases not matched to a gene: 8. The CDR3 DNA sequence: TGTGCCAGCAGTTACCAAGGCGGGAGGGCACGAGAGACCCAGTACTTC. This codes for CASSYQGGRARETQYF.

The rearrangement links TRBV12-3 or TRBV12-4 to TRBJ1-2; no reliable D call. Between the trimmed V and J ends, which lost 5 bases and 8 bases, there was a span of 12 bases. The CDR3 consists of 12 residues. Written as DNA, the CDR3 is TGTGCCAGCAGTCCCGACGGTGAGGGCTACACCTTC. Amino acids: CASSPDGEGYTF.

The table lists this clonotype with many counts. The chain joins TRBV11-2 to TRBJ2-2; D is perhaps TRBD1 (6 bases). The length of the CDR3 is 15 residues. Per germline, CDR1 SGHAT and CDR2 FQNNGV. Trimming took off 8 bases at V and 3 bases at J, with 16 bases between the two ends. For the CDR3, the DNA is TGTGCCAGCGTCGGCAGCAGGGGAGACACCGGGGAGCTGTTTTTT. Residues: CASVGSRGDTGELFF.

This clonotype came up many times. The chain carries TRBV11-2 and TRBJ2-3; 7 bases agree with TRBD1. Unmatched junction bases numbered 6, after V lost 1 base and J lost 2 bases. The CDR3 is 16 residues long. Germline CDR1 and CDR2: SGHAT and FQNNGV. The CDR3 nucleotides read TGTGCCAGCAGCTTAGCTATCAGGGGGAACACAGATACGCAGTATTTT. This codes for CASSLAIRGNTDTQYF.

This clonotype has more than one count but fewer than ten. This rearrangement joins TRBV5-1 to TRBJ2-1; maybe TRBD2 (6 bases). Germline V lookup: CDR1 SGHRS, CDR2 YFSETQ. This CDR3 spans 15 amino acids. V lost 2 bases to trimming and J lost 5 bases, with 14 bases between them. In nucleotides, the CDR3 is TGCGCCAGCAGCTTCGAGGACCTAGCGAACAATGAGCAGTTCTTC. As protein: CASSFEDLANNEQFF.

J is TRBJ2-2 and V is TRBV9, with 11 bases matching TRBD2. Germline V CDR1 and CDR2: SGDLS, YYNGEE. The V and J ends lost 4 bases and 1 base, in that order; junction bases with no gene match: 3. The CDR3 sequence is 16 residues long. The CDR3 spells CASSSGTSGNTGELFF. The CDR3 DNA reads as TGTGCCAGCAGCTCCGGGACTAGCGGGAACACCGGGGAGCTGTTTTTT. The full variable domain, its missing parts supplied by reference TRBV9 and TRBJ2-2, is DSGVTQTPKHLITATGQRVTLRCSPRSGDLSVYWYQQSLDQGLQFLIQYYNGEERAKGNILERFSAQQFPDLHSELNLSSLELGDSALYFCASSSGTSGNTGELFFGEGSRLTVL.

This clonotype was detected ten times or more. CDR3 protein: CASSLAWAGGSYNEQFF. CDR3 DNA sequence: TGTGCCAGCAGCTTAGCGTGGGCGGGAGGCTCCTACAATGAGCAGTTCTTC. The gene calls are TRBV7-2 and TRBJ2-1, with 8 bases that match TRBD2. This CDR3 is built from 17 residues. Germline CDR1 reads SGHTA; CDR2 reads FQGNSA. The J segment lost 0 bases and the V segment lost 0 bases, leaving 4 bases of the junction unmatched.

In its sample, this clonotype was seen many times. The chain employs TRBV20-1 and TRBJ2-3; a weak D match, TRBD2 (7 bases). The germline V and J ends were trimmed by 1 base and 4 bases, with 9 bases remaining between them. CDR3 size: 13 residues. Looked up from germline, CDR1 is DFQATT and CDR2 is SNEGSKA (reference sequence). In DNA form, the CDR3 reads TGCAGTGCTAGAGGGGGGGGCTCAGATACGCAGTATTTT. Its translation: CSARGGGSDTQYF.

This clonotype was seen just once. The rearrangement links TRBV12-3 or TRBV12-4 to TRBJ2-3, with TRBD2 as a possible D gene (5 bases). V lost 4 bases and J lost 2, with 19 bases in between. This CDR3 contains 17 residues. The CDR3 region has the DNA TGTGCCAGCAGTTCCTCCTCGGGGTCAGCGATCACAGATACGCAGTATTTT. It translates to CASSSSSGSAITDTQYF.

Here the CDR3 DNA reads TGTGCCGTCCGGGACAGGGTGGTTGGTGAGCAGTTCTTC. As protein: CAVRDRVVGEQFF. The V gene is TRBV6-1, the J gene TRBJ2-1, with 9 bases matching TRBD1. Germline CDR1 and CDR2: MNHNS and SASEGT. V gave up 11 bases and J gave up 9 bases; unmatched junction bases: 11. The CDR3 covers 13 residues.

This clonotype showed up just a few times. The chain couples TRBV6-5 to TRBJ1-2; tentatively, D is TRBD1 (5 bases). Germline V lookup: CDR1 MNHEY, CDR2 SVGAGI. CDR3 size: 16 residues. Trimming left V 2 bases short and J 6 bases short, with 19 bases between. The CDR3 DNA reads TGTGCCAGCAGTTACCGGGGGGAAGGCCGCGGAAATGGCTACACCTTC. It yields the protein CASSYRGEGRGNGYTF.

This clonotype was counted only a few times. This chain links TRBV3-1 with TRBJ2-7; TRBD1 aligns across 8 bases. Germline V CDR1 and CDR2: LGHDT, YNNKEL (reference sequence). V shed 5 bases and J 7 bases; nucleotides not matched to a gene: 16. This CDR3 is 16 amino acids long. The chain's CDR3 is CASSSNHGQGWREQYF. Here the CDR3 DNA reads TGTGCCAGCAGCTCGAACCACGGACAGGGTTGGAGGGAGCAGTACTTC.